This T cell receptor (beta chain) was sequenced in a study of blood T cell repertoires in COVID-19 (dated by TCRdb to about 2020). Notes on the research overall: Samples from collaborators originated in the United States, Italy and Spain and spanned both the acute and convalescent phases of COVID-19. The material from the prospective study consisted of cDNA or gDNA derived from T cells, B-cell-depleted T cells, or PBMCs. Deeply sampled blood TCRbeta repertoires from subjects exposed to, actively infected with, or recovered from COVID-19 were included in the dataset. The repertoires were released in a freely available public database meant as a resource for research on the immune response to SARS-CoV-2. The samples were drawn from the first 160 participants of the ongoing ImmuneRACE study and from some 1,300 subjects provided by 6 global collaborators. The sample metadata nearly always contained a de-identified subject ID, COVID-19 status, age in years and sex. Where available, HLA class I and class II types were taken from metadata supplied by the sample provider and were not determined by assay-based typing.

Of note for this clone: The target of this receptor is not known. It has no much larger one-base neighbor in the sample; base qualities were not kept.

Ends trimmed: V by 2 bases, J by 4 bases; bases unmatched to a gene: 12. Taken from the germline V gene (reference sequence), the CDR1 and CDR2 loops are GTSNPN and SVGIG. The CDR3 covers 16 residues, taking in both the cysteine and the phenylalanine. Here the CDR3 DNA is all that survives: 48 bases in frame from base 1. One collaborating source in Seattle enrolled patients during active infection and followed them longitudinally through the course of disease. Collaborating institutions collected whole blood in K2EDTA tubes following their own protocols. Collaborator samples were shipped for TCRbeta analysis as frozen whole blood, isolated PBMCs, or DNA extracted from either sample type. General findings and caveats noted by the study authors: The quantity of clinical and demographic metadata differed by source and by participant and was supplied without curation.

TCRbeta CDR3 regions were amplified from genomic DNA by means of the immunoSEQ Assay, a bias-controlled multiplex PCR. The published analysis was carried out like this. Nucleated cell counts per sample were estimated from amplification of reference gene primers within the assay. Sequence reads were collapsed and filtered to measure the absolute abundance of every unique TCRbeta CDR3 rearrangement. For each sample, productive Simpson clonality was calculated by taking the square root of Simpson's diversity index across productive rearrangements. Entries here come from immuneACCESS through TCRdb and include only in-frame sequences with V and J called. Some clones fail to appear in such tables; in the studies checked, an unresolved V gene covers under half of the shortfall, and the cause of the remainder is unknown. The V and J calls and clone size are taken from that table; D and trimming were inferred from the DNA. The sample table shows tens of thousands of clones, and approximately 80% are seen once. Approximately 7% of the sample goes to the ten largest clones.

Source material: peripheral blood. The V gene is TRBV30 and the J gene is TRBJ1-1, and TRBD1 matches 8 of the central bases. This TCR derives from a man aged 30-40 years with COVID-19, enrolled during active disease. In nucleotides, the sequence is TGTGCCTGGAGTCGATTGAGGACAGGGCAGAGCACTGAAGCTTTCTTT. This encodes CAWSRLRTGQSTEAFF.